The 19 T cell receptor beta chains listed next were all sequenced from one sample in a study of graft-versus-host responses after intestinal transplantation. Assay: immunoSEQ multiplex PCR; the TCRdb copy retains only in-frame clones and omits some. The data hold about 120,000 clones, with around 95% observed a single time. No antigen is known for these receptors. The specimen was unstimulated CD8+ T cells sorted from spleen or lymph node cells, collected before intestinal transplant. These receptors originate from a human donor who received an intestinal transplant.

The gene calls are TRBV11-2 and TRBJ2-1; the match to TRBD2 covers 7 bases. Germline-derived CDR1 and CDR2 are SGHAT and FQNNGV. J was trimmed by 2 bases and V by 0 bases; bases with no gene match: 10. CDR3 size: 18 residues. The CDR3 DNA reads TGTGCCAGCAGCTTAGAAGGCTTGCGGGAGCGGGCCTACAATGAGCAGTTCTTC. Translating gives CASSLEGLRERAYNEQFF.

A remark on this clone: Other nucleotide sequences from this sample produce the same CDR3. The chain joins TRBV28 to TRBJ1-1; the D is unclear. Germline CDR1 is MDHEN and CDR2 is SYDVKM. The ends were cut back, 3 bases at V and 1 base at J, with 3 bases in the middle. This CDR3 comprises 12 residues. As DNA, the CDR3 is TGTGCCAGCAGTTTGGGGAACACTGAAGCTTTCTTT. Translation: CASSLGNTEAFF.

The chain is built from TRBV15 and TRBJ2-7, with D possibly being TRBD1 (5 bases). V shed 5 bases and J shed 0 bases, with 11 bases lying between them. The CDR3 runs 14 residues. Per the germline V gene, CDR1 is LNHNV and CDR2 is YYDKDF (reference sequence). The CDR3 region has the DNA TGTGCCACCAGCGGGGCGGTCGTCTCCTACGAGCAGTACTTC. It specifies CATSGAVVSYEQYF. The full variable domain, its missing parts supplied by reference TRBV15 and TRBJ2-7, is DAMVIQNPRYQVTQFGKPVTLSCSQTLNHNVMYWYQQKSSQAPKLLFHYYDKDFNNEADTPDNFQSRRPNTSFCFLDIRSPGLGDTAMYLCATSGAVVSYEQYFGPGTRLTVT.

The genes are TRBV27 and TRBJ2-2; the D gene is possibly TRBD2 (5 bases). This CDR3 spans 13 amino acids. Trimming removed 3 bases at V and 4 bases at J, with 6 bases between. CDR1 is MNHEY, CDR2 SMNVEV, per germline (reference sequence). CDR3 nucleotides: TGTGCCAGCAGTTTCGCGGGCACCGGGGAGCTGTTTTTT. Protein: CASSFAGTGELFF.

A word on this clone: No DNA is shown, since the ends of the CDR3 on it are uncertain; the CDR3 is the one TCRdb lists. The chain joins TRBV7-9 to TRBJ2-3; the table's D call of TRBD1 was not tested on the DNA. The CDR3 totals 17 residues, both ends included. CDR1 SEHNR and CDR2 FQNEAQ come from the germline V gene (reference sequence). The CDR3 loop reads CVPAAFGTGRGSDTQYF.

The rearrangement links TRBV7-6 to TRBJ2-7; no firm D call. Trimming took off 0 bases at V and 0 bases at J, with 3 bases between the two ends. Germline loops: CDR1 SGHVS, CDR2 FNYEAQ. This CDR3 has 13 amino acids. CDR3 DNA: TGTGCCAGCAGCTTAGCGTCCTCCTACGAGCAGTACTTC. It specifies CASSLASSYEQYF.

The V gene is TRBV5-6, the J gene TRBJ2-7, with D tentatively TRBD1 (5 bases). Germline values: CDR1 SGHDT, CDR2 YYEEEE. V was clipped by 5 bases and J by 3 bases, with 15 bases between them. CDR3 length: 14 residues. This CDR3 reads CASRFWGGHYEQYF. Here the CDR3 DNA reads TGTGCCAGCAGGTTTTGGGGCGGCCACTACGAGCAGTACTTC.

This clone was found a few times. The rearrangement uses TRBV7-3 and TRBJ2-5, with D tentatively TRBD2 (6 bases). Germline CDR1 SGHTA, CDR2 FQGTGA. The CDR3 has 14 residues. The germline V and J ends were trimmed by 2 bases and 5 bases, with 12 bases remaining between them. CDR3 protein: CASSLSGDWETQYF. The CDR3 bases are TGTGCCAGCAGCTTATCGGGGGATTGGGAGACCCAGTACTTC.

V and J are TRBV5-6 and TRBJ2-5; the D gene is possibly TRBD1 (6 bases). The CDR3 runs 15 residues. Germline V gives CDR1 SGHDT, CDR2 YYEEEE. Trimming left V 4 bases short and J 5 bases short, with 18 bases between. CDR3 protein: CASSGVQGSFETQYF. For the CDR3, the DNA is TGTGCCAGCAGCGGGGTCCAGGGGTCTTTCGAGACCCAGTACTTC.

This chain uses TRBV7-3 with TRBJ2-4; 9 bases agree with TRBD2. With 0 bases clipped from V and 5 bases from J, the junction kept 11 bases outside the gene matches. This CDR3 comprises 18 residues. Looked up from germline, CDR1 is SGHTA and CDR2 is FQGTGA. CDR3 DNA sequence: TGTGCCAGCAGCTTAACTGAGGGGACTAGCTTTACGGAAAACATTCAGTACTTC. The encoded protein is CASSLTEGTSFTENIQYF.

A single count supports this clone. The J gene is TRBJ2-1, the V gene TRBV19; 10 nucleotides line up with TRBD2. Germline-derived CDR1 and CDR2 are LNHDA and SQIVND (reference sequence). The CDR3 totals 13 residues. After removal of 1 base from V and 14 bases from J, the junction contained 5 bases not matched to a gene. The CDR3 nucleotides read TGTGCCAGTAGTATAGCCCTAGCGGGAGAGGAGTTCTTC. This encodes CASSIALAGEEFF.

V gene TRBV6-5 combines with J gene TRBJ2-1, with D perhaps TRBD2 (6 bases). The CDR3 consists of 14 residues. V gave up 6 bases and J gave up 10 bases, with 19 bases separating them. CDR1 is MNHEY, CDR2 SVGAGI, per germline. The CDR3 sequence is CASSPSGPRDEQFF. The CDR3 DNA sequence: TGTGCCAGCAGCCCAAGCGGGCCAAGGGACGAGCAGTTCTTC.

This rearrangement joins TRBV9 to TRBJ2-1; TRBD2 might be the D (6 bases). The CDR3 spans 11 residues. Germline-derived CDR1 and CDR2 are SGDLS and YYNGEE. Trimming removed 7 bases at V and 5 bases at J, with 7 bases between. CDR3 protein: CASGGDNEQFF. Here the CDR3 DNA reads TGTGCCAGCGGCGGGGACAATGAGCAGTTCTTC. The full variable domain, completed using reference TRBV9 and TRBJ2-1, is DSGVTQTPKHLITATGQRVTLRCSPRSGDLSVYWYQQSLDQGLQFLIQYYNGEERAKGNILERFSAQQFPDLHSELNLSSLELGDSALYFCASGGDNEQFFGPGTRLTVL.

The chain combines TRBV4-3 with TRBJ2-2; 8 positions agree with TRBD2. J gave up 5 bases and V 3 bases, and 5 bases lay outside the gene matches. The CDR3 loop spans 15 amino acids. Germline-derived CDR1 and CDR2 are LGHNA and YSLEER. CDR3 DNA sequence: TGCGCCAGCAGCCAGAGCGGGAGTGGAACCGGGGAGCTGTTTTTT. It encodes CASSQSGSGTGELFF.

This clone is a singleton in its sample. V usage is TRBV11-2 and J usage is TRBJ2-2, with 11 bases fitting TRBD2. The germline CDR1 and CDR2 sequences are SGHAT and FQNNGV. The CDR3 loop spans 18 amino acids. Trimming removed 2 bases from V and 6 bases from J; junction bases left unmatched: 11. CDR3 residues: CASSLSLAGGYGAGELFF. In nucleotides, the CDR3 is TGTGCCAGCAGCTTATCCCTAGCGGGAGGTTATGGTGCCGGGGAGCTGTTTTTT. The complete variable domain, with remaining parts taken from reference TRBV11-2 and TRBJ2-2, reads EAGVAQSPRYKIIEKRQSVAFWCNPISGHATLYWYQQILGQGPKLLIQFQNNGVVDDSQLPKDRFSAERLKGVDSTLKIQPAKLEDSAVYLCASSLSLAGGYGAGELFFGEGSRLTVL.

The genes are TRBV27 and TRBJ1-5, with TRBD1 identical over 10 bases. The CDR3 is 17 residues long. Germline values: CDR1 MNHEY, CDR2 SMNVEV (reference sequence). With V trimmed by 7 bases and J by 2 bases, 11 bases remained unmatched. CDR3 in amino acids: CASIGDRGFNRNQPQHF. CDR3 bases: TGTGCCAGCATTGGGGACAGGGGCTTTAATCGCAATCAGCCCCAGCATTTT.

The V call is TRBV4-1, the J call TRBJ2-1, with 13 bases fitting TRBD2. This CDR3 is 15 amino acids long. Losses at the gene ends were 9 bases for V and 0 bases for J; bases not matched to a gene: 2. Germline V lookup: CDR1 MGHRA, CDR2 YSYEKL. CDR3 in amino acids: CASTSGRGSYNEQFF. For the CDR3, the DNA is TGCGCCAGTACTAGCGGGAGGGGCTCCTACAATGAGCAGTTCTTC.

V and J are TRBV7-2 and TRBJ2-7, with TRBD1 identical over 7 bases. The CDR3 spans 15 residues. Looked up from germline, CDR1 is SGHTA and CDR2 is FQGNSA. The V gene end was trimmed by 5 bases and the J gene end by 2 bases; junction bases not matched to a gene: 9. CDR3 DNA sequence: TGTGCCAGCAGCCTCACGGGCCAGGGGGCCTACGAGCAGTACTTC. It codes for CASSLTGQGAYEQYF.

V and J are TRBV1 and TRBJ1-2. TRBV1 is given as a pseudogene. The CDR3 sequence is 9 residues long. CDR3 sequence: CTSTGTKTF. The CDR3 bases are TGCACCAGCACCGGGACTAAGACCTTC.